The subject of this entry is one TCR beta chain. Generated by immunoSEQ multiplex PCR, the TCRdb table keeps only in-frame clones and is missing some. The sample includes 150,000 or so clones, about four fifths of them seen just once. This sample is part of a study of blood T cell repertoires in COVID-19. Across the whole study: Samples of COVID-19 (acute and convalescent) were obtained from the United States, Italy and Spain. From T cells, B-cell-depleted T cells, or PBMCs came the material, which was cDNA or gDNA.

This receptor was taken from a man aged 35-49 years who had recovered from COVID-19. Sequencing used peripheral blood.

The CDR3 spells CASSSEGLNEKLFF. In DNA, the CDR3 is TGTGCCAGTAGTTCCGAGGGTTTAAATGAAAAACTGTTTTTT. J is TRBJ1-4 and V is TRBV19, with D uncertain. Germline V gene data show CDR1 as LNHDA and CDR2 as SQIVND (reference sequence). This CDR3 is built from 14 residues. V was clipped by 5 bases and J by 5 bases, with 12 bases between them.